This TCR beta chain was profiled in a study of beta chain features in type 1 diabetes. Broader study findings: Patients with Type 1 diabetes showed moderately but significantly shorter TCRB CDR3s in all four CD4+ subsets.

Sequenced material consisted of expressed TCRB transcripts (all of the isolated RNA was reverse transcribed). The assay was immunoSEQ multiplex PCR, and TCRdb's table has in-frame clones only and misses some. The profile shows around 240,000 clones, around 68% of them singletons. A heparinised blood draw that averaged about 100 mL was obtained once from each donor. Post-sort purity exceeded 95% for all sorted populations. CDR1 and CDR2 (germline): MGHDK, SYGVNS. This CDR3 has 15 amino acids. V was cut by 4 bases and J by 1 base, with 13 bases left in between. Comment on this clone: Antigen unknown.

Sequenced input: naive CD4+ T cells from blood. This chain joins TRBV25-1 and TRBJ1-1; possibly TRBD1 for D (6 bases). The sequence came from a man younger than 45 in good health. The CDR3 nucleotides read TGTGCCAGCAGTGGGACAGATCTTGGGAACACTGAAGCTTTCTTT. Translation gives CASSGTDLGNTEAFF.